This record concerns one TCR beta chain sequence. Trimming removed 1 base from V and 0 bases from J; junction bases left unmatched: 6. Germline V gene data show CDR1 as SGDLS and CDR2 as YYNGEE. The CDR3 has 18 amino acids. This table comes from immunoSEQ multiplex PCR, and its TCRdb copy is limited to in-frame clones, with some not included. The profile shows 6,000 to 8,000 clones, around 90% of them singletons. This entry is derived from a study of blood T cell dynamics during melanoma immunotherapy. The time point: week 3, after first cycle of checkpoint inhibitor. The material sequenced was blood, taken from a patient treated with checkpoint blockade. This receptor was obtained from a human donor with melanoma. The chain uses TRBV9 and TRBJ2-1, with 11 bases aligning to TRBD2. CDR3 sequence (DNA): TGTGCCAGCAGCGTAATTCCTAGCGGGGGGAACTCCTACAATGAGCAGTTCTTC. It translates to CASSVIPSGGNSYNEQFF.